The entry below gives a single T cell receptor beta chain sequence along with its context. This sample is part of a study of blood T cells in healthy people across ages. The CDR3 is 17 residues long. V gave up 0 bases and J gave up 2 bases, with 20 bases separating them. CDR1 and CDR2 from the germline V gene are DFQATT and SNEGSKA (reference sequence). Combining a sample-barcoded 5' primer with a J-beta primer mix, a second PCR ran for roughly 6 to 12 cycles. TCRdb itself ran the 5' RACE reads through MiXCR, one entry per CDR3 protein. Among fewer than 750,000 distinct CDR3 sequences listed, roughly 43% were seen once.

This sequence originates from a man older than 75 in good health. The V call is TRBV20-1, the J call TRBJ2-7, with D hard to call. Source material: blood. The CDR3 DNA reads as TGCAGTGCTAGAGACTCCCGACTGGTGGGCTCAACCTACGAGCAGTACTTC. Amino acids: CSARDSRLVGSTYEQYF.